One and the same sample provided the 32 T cell receptor beta chains below, sequenced in a study of blood T cell repertoires in COVID-19. TCRdb keeps only in-frame clones here, not all; method: immunoSEQ multiplex PCR. This table holds approximately 150,000 clones, approximately 81% found once. Input material: peripheral blood. These receptors all stem from a human donor in a cohort sampled during active COVID-19.

The chain employs TRBV19 and TRBJ1-3; 10 positions match TRBD1. This CDR3 contains 16 residues. Germline V CDR1 and CDR2: LNHDA, SQIVND (reference sequence). J lost 0 bases, V lost 4 bases, and 3 bases had no gene match. The CDR3 region is CASSRDRGYSGNTIYF. The DNA of the CDR3 is TGTGCCAGTAGTAGGGACAGGGGTTACTCTGGAAACACCATATATTTT.

The chain recombines TRBV9 with TRBJ1-6; D is possibly TRBD1 (5 bases). The CDR3 contains 14 residues. V dropped 3 bases and J dropped 6 bases, with 10 bases sitting between them. CDR1 SGDLS and CDR2 YYNGEE come from the germline V gene. CDR3 region: CASSAGRVNSPLHF. Here the CDR3 DNA reads TGTGCCAGCAGCGCGGGCAGGGTTAATTCACCCCTCCACTTT.

V gene TRBV9 combines with J gene TRBJ2-7, with D possibly TRBD1 on 6 matching bases. Germline V lookup: CDR1 SGDLS, CDR2 YYNGEE. Deletions cut 4 bases from V and 5 bases from J, with 13 bases between. CDR3 length: 13 residues. Written as DNA, the CDR3 is TGTGCCAGCAGCATACAGGGTGGAGACGAGCAGTACTTC. It is translated as CASSIQGGDEQYF. Full variable domain (remainder filled in from reference TRBV9 and TRBJ2-7): DSGVTQTPKHLITATGQRVTLRCSPRSGDLSVYWYQQSLDQGLQFLIQYYNGEERAKGNILERFSAQQFPDLHSELNLSSLELGDSALYFCASSIQGGDEQYFGPGTRLTVT.

The CDR3 sequence: CASSSGTGGNEQFF. The CDR3 bases are TGCGCCAGCAGCTCCGGGACAGGGGGAAATGAGCAGTTCTTC. The rearrangement uses TRBV5-1 and TRBJ2-1, with 11 bases that match TRBD1. V lost 3 bases and J lost 7; bases outside the gene matches: 3. This CDR3 region has 14 residues. CDR1 and CDR2 from the germline V gene are SGHRS and YFSETQ.

The CDR3 protein is CASSIGSSGRSTDTQYF. In DNA form, the CDR3 reads TGTGCCAGTAGTATAGGATCTAGCGGGAGGAGCACAGATACGCAGTATTTT. The V and J genes are TRBV19 and TRBJ2-3; 11 positions match TRBD2. Trimming removed 1 base from V and 0 bases from J; junction bases left unmatched: 3. This CDR3 contains 17 residues. The V gene's germline CDR1 is LNHDA and CDR2 SQIVND (reference sequence).

Only a few counts were recorded for this clone. The chain joins TRBV2 to TRBJ2-7, with 11 bases fitting TRBD1. This CDR3 spans 14 amino acids. Germline CDR1 SNHLY, CDR2 FYNNEI. The V gene end was trimmed by 7 bases and the J gene end by 2 bases; junction bases not matched to a gene: 4. As DNA, the CDR3 is TGTGCCAGCATCCCGGGACAGGGGGCCTACGAGCAGTACTTC. It codes for CASIPGQGAYEQYF.

V and J are TRBV7-3 and TRBJ1-2; the match to TRBD1 covers 8 bases. J was trimmed by 3 bases and V by 5 bases; bases with no gene match: 5. Germline lookup yields CDR1 SGHTA and CDR2 FQGTGA. The CDR3 has 14 amino acids. The CDR3 DNA reads TGTGCCAGCAGCGCTACAGGGGGAGACTATGGCTACACCTTC. Translated: CASSATGGDYGYTF.

The gene calls are TRBV4-3 and TRBJ2-7, with 9 bases aligning to TRBD1. The CDR3 has 16 amino acids. The J segment lost 2 bases and the V segment lost 3 bases, leaving 8 bases of the junction unmatched. Germline V gives CDR1 LGHNA, CDR2 YSLEER. In nucleotides, the CDR3 is TGCGCCAGCAGCCAGGAAGACAGGGGGTTCCCCTACGAGCAGTACTTC. The encoded protein is CASSQEDRGFPYEQYF.

CDR3 coding DNA: TGTGCCAGCATCCGGGGGGGGGATTTACCCCACGAGCAGTACTTC. Its protein product is CASIRGGDLPHEQYF. The chain joins TRBV7-9 to TRBJ2-7, with 8 bases matching TRBD2. CDR1 and CDR2 (germline): SEHNR, FQNEAQ (reference sequence). V was clipped by 7 bases and J by 5 bases; unmatched bases: 13. The CDR3 is 15 amino acids.

This clone was seen just once. This sequence joins TRBV28 and TRBJ1-5, with D possibly being TRBD1 (6 bases). Germline CDR1 and CDR2: MDHEN and SYDVKM. This CDR3 is built from 17 residues. V was trimmed by 3 bases and J by 1 base, leaving 16 bases between them. Here the CDR3 reads CASSFVGGAWSNQPQHF. The CDR3 nucleotides read TGTGCCAGCAGTTTCGTTGGGGGCGCCTGGAGCAATCAGCCCCAGCATTTT.

J is TRBJ2-2 and V is TRBV25-1; 7 bases are shared with TRBD1. Germline CDR1 and CDR2: MGHDK and SYGVNS. V dropped 3 bases and J dropped 3; count of bases not matched to a gene: 7. This CDR3 spans 16 amino acids. The CDR3 loop is CASSDDRAPDTGELFF. The DNA of the CDR3 is TGTGCCAGCAGTGACGACAGGGCCCCGGACACCGGGGAGCTGTTTTTT.

The rearrangement uses TRBV7-3 and TRBJ2-1, with D possibly being TRBD1 (6 bases). The CDR3 spans 15 residues. Trimming cost V 5 bases and J 4 bases, with 15 bases left between them. Germline V lookup: CDR1 SGHTA, CDR2 FQGTGA. The CDR3 sequence: CASSEDSTGYNEQFF. In DNA form, the CDR3 reads TGTGCCAGCAGCGAAGATTCGACAGGTTACAATGAGCAGTTCTTC.

V and J are TRBV28 and TRBJ2-7; a possible D gene is TRBD1 (6 bases). V shed 2 bases and J shed 0 bases, with 26 bases lying between them. The germline CDR1 and CDR2 sequences are MDHEN and SYDVKM. This CDR3 spans 20 amino acids. In nucleotides, the CDR3 is TGTGCCAGCAGTTTAGCGCATGTCCTTGTACAGGGTGAGTCCTCCTACGAGCAGTACTTC. Translated, it gives CASSLAHVLVQGESSYEQYF. Using reference TRBV28 and TRBJ2-7 for the parts outside the CDR3, the full variable domain is DVKVTQSSRYLVKRTGEKVFLECVQDMDHENMFWYRQDPGLGLRLIYFSYDVKMKEKGDIPEGYSVSREKKERFSLILESASTNQTSMYLCASSLAHVLVQGESSYEQYFGPGTRLTVT.

The gene calls are TRBV12-3 or TRBV12-4 and TRBJ2-7; D gene unclear. The CDR3 loop spans 13 amino acids. Trimming shortened V by 3 bases and J by 2 bases, and 8 bases separated the two germline ends. The CDR3 nucleotides read TGTGCCAGCAGTTTTTCAGGTCCCTACGAGCAGTACTTC. Translation: CASSFSGPYEQYF.

The chain recombines TRBV9 with TRBJ1-1; no clear D gene. V gave up 1 base and J gave up 3 bases, with 7 bases separating them. Germline loops: CDR1 SGDLS, CDR2 YYNGEE. The CDR3 loop spans 13 amino acids. The CDR3 DNA sequence: TGTGCCAGCAGCGTATCCCGGGACACTGAAGCTTTCTTT. This gives the protein CASSVSRDTEAFF.

V usage is TRBV5-6 and J usage is TRBJ1-5; D uncertain. V was cut by 3 bases and J by 6 bases, with 10 bases left in between. The CDR3 is made up of 13 amino acids. Germline V gene data show CDR1 as SGHDT and CDR2 as YYEEEE. The CDR3 bases are TGTGCCAGCAGCTACCTCGCCGGTCAGCCCCAGCATTTT. It specifies CASSYLAGQPQHF. The complete variable domain, with remaining parts taken from reference TRBV5-6 and TRBJ1-5, reads DAGVTQSPTHLIKTRGQQVTLRCSPKSGHDTVSWYQQALGQGPQFIFQYYEEEERQRGNFPDRFSGHQFPNYSSELNVNALLLGDSALYLCASSYLAGQPQHFGDGTRLSIL.

This clone was picked up many times. The chain uses TRBV7-3 and TRBJ2-1, with D possibly being TRBD2 (7 bases). Germline CDR1 reads SGHTA; CDR2 reads FQGTGA. With 0 bases removed from V and 7 bases from J, the gap between germline ends came to 19 bases. CDR3 length equals 17 residues. The CDR3 is CASSLTPVAGRGNEQFF. The DNA of the CDR3 is TGTGCCAGCAGCTTAACCCCGGTAGCGGGTAGGGGGAATGAGCAGTTCTTC.

This rearrangement joins TRBV5-1 to TRBJ2-1, with 7 bases lining up with TRBD1. With V trimmed by 3 bases and J by 0 bases, 15 bases remained unmatched. CDR3 size: 19 residues. Germline CDR1 SGHRS, CDR2 YFSETQ. The CDR3 region is CASSWDSLVGLVSYNEQFF. Here the CDR3 DNA reads TGCGCCAGCAGCTGGGACAGTCTTGTAGGATTAGTCTCCTACAATGAGCAGTTCTTC.

The V call is TRBV11-1, the J call TRBJ1-1; the D gene is possibly TRBD1 (5 bases). Germline V lookup: CDR1 SGHAT, CDR2 FQDESV (reference sequence). This CDR3 comprises 14 residues. V dropped 6 bases and J dropped 0 bases, with 11 bases sitting between them. In DNA form, the CDR3 reads TGTGCCAGCAGTCGACAGAACATGAACACTGAAGCTTTCTTT. It specifies CASSRQNMNTEAFF.

The rearrangement uses TRBV28 and TRBJ1-1; TRBD1 matches 8 bases. The CDR3 length is 13 residues. Germline CDR1 and CDR2: MDHEN and SYDVKM. V lost 2 bases to trimming and J lost 11 bases; unmatched junction nucleotides: 7. The CDR3 DNA reads as TGTGCCAGCAGTTTAGGGTGGGACAGGAATGCTTTCTTT. Translation: CASSLGWDRNAFF.

In this sample, this clone turned up a few times. The chain combines TRBV27 with TRBJ2-2, with TRBD1 as a possible D gene (6 bases). This CDR3 comprises 13 residues. V lost 8 bases and J lost 7, with 14 bases in between. Germline V gene sequence: CDR1 MNHEY, CDR2 SMNVEV (reference sequence). CDR3: CASGRQVIGELFF. In DNA form, the CDR3 reads TGTGCCAGCGGGCGACAGGTCATCGGGGAGCTGTTTTTT.

A note on this clone: Other DNA sequences in the same sample also yield this CDR3. This chain joins TRBV18 and TRBJ2-7; 11 bases are a match to TRBD1. Germline values: CDR1 KGHSH, CDR2 LQKENI. This CDR3 has 15 residues. Trimming at V came to 3 bases and at J to 4 bases, leaving 5 bases not matched to a gene. CDR3 in amino acids: CASSPSGQGAYEQYF. In DNA form, the CDR3 reads TGTGCCAGCTCACCTTCCGGACAGGGGGCGTACGAGCAGTACTTC.

The rearrangement joins TRBV6-2 or TRBV6-3 to TRBJ2-7; D ambiguous. The germline gives CDR1 MNHEY, CDR2 SVGEGT. The V and J ends lost 2 bases and 4 bases respectively, with 3 bases between them. This CDR3 contains 11 residues. This chain's CDR3 is CASSYRYEQYF. The CDR3 DNA is TGTGCCAGCAGTTACCGGTACGAGCAGTACTTC.

The chain is built from TRBV19 and TRBJ2-7; TRBD2 aligns across 9 bases. Germline CDR1 is LNHDA and CDR2 is SQIVND (reference sequence). V lost 4 bases to trimming and J lost 1 base; unmatched junction nucleotides: 8. The CDR3 is 16 residues long. CDR3 in DNA: TGTGCCAGTAGTACACTAAGGACTAGCGCTTCCTACGAGCAGTACTTC. Translated, it gives CASSTLRTSASYEQYF.

The J gene is TRBJ2-3, the V gene TRBV19; 11 bases are a match to TRBD1. The CDR3 covers 13 residues. The germline V gene encodes CDR1 LNHDA and CDR2 SQIVND (reference sequence). V lost 8 bases to trimming and J lost 4 bases; unmatched junction nucleotides: 2. CDR3 nucleotide sequence: TGTGCCAGTGGGGACAGGGGGTCAGATACGCAGTATTTT. Its protein is CASGDRGSDTQYF.

This chain links TRBV19 with TRBJ2-3, with 13 bases identical to TRBD2. After removal of 0 bases from V and 6 bases from J, the junction contained 3 bases not matched to a gene. CDR3 size: 16 residues. The germline V gene encodes CDR1 LNHDA and CDR2 SQIVND (reference sequence). The CDR3 bases are TGTGCCAGTAGTATAGAGACTAGCGGGAGGACGGATACGCAGTATTTT. It codes for CASSIETSGRTDTQYF.

Note on this clone: Mismatch with germline at one junction end may stem from a read error. CDR3 nucleotide sequence: TGTGCCAGCAGCTTAGCGGGAGGACAAGAGCAGTACTTC. This codes for CASSLAGGQEQYF. The chain uses TRBV12-3 or TRBV12-4 and TRBJ2-7, with 10 bases lining up with TRBD2. The CDR3 loop spans 13 amino acids.

The rearrangement links TRBV27 to TRBJ1-5; 9 nucleotides agree with TRBD1. From germline, CDR1 is MNHEY and CDR2 SMNVEV (reference sequence). This CDR3 contains 15 residues. V was clipped by 5 bases and J by 5 bases; unmatched bases: 7. CDR3 DNA: TGTGCCAGCAGTGTCACCAGGACAGGGGATCAGCCCCAGCATTTT. Its translation: CASSVTRTGDQPQHF.

The V gene is TRBV7-2, the J gene TRBJ1-4; D unclear. V lost 3 bases and J lost 0, with 8 bases in between. CDR1 is SGHTA and CDR2 is FQGNSA in the germline V gene. The CDR3 totals 15 residues. The CDR3 loop reads CASSFDGATNEKLFF. The CDR3, as DNA: TGTGCCAGCAGCTTCGACGGAGCAACTAATGAAAAACTGTTTTTT.

The chain links TRBV4-3 to TRBJ2-2; perhaps TRBD2 as D (6 bases). This CDR3 has 15 amino acids. CDR1 is LGHNA and CDR2 is YSLEER in the germline V gene. The V and J ends lost 4 bases and 1 base respectively, with 10 bases between them. The CDR3 spells CASSRREVNTGELFF. In DNA, the CDR3 is TGCGCCAGCAGCCGAAGGGAGGTGAACACCGGGGAGCTGTTTTTT.

V and J are TRBV6-4 and TRBJ2-1, with a possible D match to TRBD2 (6 bases). V lost 3 bases and J 15 bases, leaving 15 bases between the germline ends. CDR3 size: 12 residues. Germline V gene lookup returns CDR1 MRHNA and CDR2 SNTAGT. Written as DNA, the CDR3 is TGTGCCAGCAGTGATGGAGGGAGGATCCGGTTCTTC. Encoded protein: CASSDGGRIRFF.

This sequence joins TRBV10-3 and TRBJ2-1; a possible D gene is TRBD2 (6 bases). The CDR3 contains 11 residues. Germline lookup yields CDR1 ENHRY and CDR2 SYGVKD. Trimming stripped 3 bases from V and 15 bases from J, with 12 bases between. The CDR3, as DNA: TGTGCCATCAGTGACTGGGGGGTGGGGTTCTTC. It encodes CAISDWGVGFF.